The 9 T cell receptor beta chains given below trace back to one sample, sequenced in a study of blood T cell repertoires in COVID-19. TCRdb's copy holds only in-frame clones and misses some; the assay was immunoSEQ multiplex PCR. This sample yields a few hundred thousand clones, of which more than 70% are seen a single time; more than 0.95% belongs to the top ten. Sequencing was done on a sample of peripheral blood. Receptor source: a woman between 40 and 55 years old who had recovered from COVID-19.

The chain has TRBV25-1 and TRBJ1-1; D gene unclear. V dropped 1 base and J dropped 1 base, with 7 bases sitting between them. The CDR3 is 14 residues long. Germline V lookup: CDR1 MGHDK, CDR2 SYGVNS. The CDR3 sequence: CASSEWRQNTEAFF. Here the CDR3 DNA reads TGTGCCAGCAGTGAATGGCGACAGAACACTGAAGCTTTCTTT.

CDR3 residues: CASSQGGGRAGWGTEAFF. The CDR3 DNA reads as TGTGCCAGCAGCCAAGGAGGTGGCAGGGCGGGGTGGGGCACTGAAGCTTTCTTT. V usage is TRBV3-1 (or the pseudogene TRBV3-2) and J usage is TRBJ1-1, with D perhaps matching TRBD1 (5 bases). The germline V gene has CDR1 LGHDT and CDR2 YNNKEL (reference sequence). The CDR3 loop spans 18 amino acids. V was shortened by 1 base and J by 4 bases, with 22 bases between the two germline ends.

J is TRBJ2-2 and V is TRBV21-1; no check of the table's D call, TRBD1, against the DNA was made. TRBV21-1 is termed a pseudogene. The CDR3 runs 19 residues. CDR3 coding DNA: TGTGCCAGCAGCCCCCGTGACAGGGCCAAGGCTATGGACACCGGGGAGCTGTTTTTT. Encoded protein: CASSPRDRAKAMDTGELFF.

The gene calls are TRBV29-1 and TRBJ1-1, with D possibly TRBD1 on 6 matching bases. The CDR3 loop spans 14 amino acids. CDR1 SQVTM and CDR2 ANQGSEA come from the germline V gene. V was shortened by 5 bases and J by 4 bases, with 17 bases between the two germline ends. The CDR3 reads CSVTVGGGGTEAFF. CDR3 bases: TGCAGCGTTACCGTTGGGGGCGGGGGCACTGAAGCTTTCTTT.

This chain connects TRBV18 to TRBJ1-4; TRBD1 matches 10 bases. The CDR3 consists of 14 residues. Trimming took 0 bases from V and 14 from J; bases not matched to a gene: 6. Germline CDR1 and CDR2: KGHSH and LQKENI. CDR3 in DNA: TGTGCCAGCTCACCACCCGGGACAGGGGAATATCTGTTTTTT. It specifies CASSPPGTGEYLFF. The variable domain in full, completed from reference TRBV18 and TRBJ1-4, reads NAGVMQNPRHLVRRRGQEARLRCSPMKGHSHVYWYRQLPEEGLKFMVYLQKENIIDESGMPKERFSAEFPKEGPSILRIQQVVRGDSAAYFCASSPPGTGEYLFFGSGTQLSVL.

This chain joins TRBV4-1 and TRBJ1-1; perhaps TRBD1 as D (5 bases). Trimming pared 1 base from V and 5 bases from J, leaving 20 bases between. This CDR3 is built from 17 residues. In germline, CDR1 is MGHRA, CDR2 YSYEKL. CDR3: CASSQAGWGVVGTEAFF. Here the CDR3 DNA reads TGCGCCAGCAGCCAAGCGGGGTGGGGGGTGGTAGGAACTGAAGCTTTCTTT.

The rearrangement links TRBV10-3 to TRBJ2-2, with TRBD1 matching over 11 bases. V was clipped by 0 bases and J by 4 bases; unmatched bases: 1. This CDR3 is 16 amino acids long. The germline gives CDR1 ENHRY, CDR2 SYGVKD. The CDR3 spells CAISESGTGGTGELFF. As DNA, the CDR3 is TGTGCCATCAGTGAGTCCGGGACAGGGGGCACCGGGGAGCTGTTTTTT.

The chain has TRBV6-2 or TRBV6-3 and TRBJ2-1; D unresolved. This CDR3 comprises 11 residues. CDR1 and CDR2 (germline): MNHEY, SVGEGT. The V and J ends lost 5 bases and 5 bases respectively, with 4 bases between them. The CDR3: CASSTNNEQFF. The CDR3 DNA reads as TGTGCCAGCAGTACAAACAATGAGCAGTTCTTC.

This clone showed up many times. The chain links TRBV5-1 to TRBJ1-5, with 12 bases aligning to TRBD1. The ends lost 3 bases at V and 6 bases at J; junction bases unmatched: 7. Germline assignment: CDR1 SGHRS and CDR2 YFSETQ. The CDR3 is 16 amino acids. Here the CDR3 DNA reads TGCGCCAGCAGCTCCGGGACAGGGGGCGGGGGTCAGCCCCAGCATTTT. Encoded protein: CASSSGTGGGGQPQHF. Filled out from reference TRBV5-1 and TRBJ1-5, the complete variable domain reads KAGVTQTPRYLIKTRGQQVTLSCSPISGHRSVSWYQQTPGQGLQFLFEYFSETQRNKGNFPGRFSGRQFSNSRSEMNVSTLELGDSALYLCASSSGTGGGGQPQHFGDGTRLSIL.